Following are 3 T cell receptor beta chains from one sample sequenced in a study of cytotoxic CD8 clonotypes in ibrutinib-treated CLL. The data were produced by immunoSEQ multiplex PCR, yet TCRdb's version contains in-frame clones alone and is incomplete. The table lists roughly 300,000 clones, about 72% of them singletons. The source material was PBMCs, sampled at disease progression, from a patient treated with ibrutinib. Receptors were obtained from a human donor with chronic lymphocytic leukemia.

The chain employs TRBV5-4 and TRBJ2-3; D is ambiguous. V was shortened by 2 bases and J by 2 bases, with 0 bases between the two germline ends. The CDR3 has 11 amino acids. The germline V gene encodes CDR1 SGHNT and CDR2 YYREEE (reference sequence). The CDR3 DNA reads as TGTGCCAGCAGCTTCACAGATACGCAGTATTTT. It translates to CASSFTDTQYF. Together with reference TRBV5-4 and TRBJ2-3, the CDR3 gives the full variable domain: ETGVTQSPTHLIKTRGQQVTLRCSSQSGHNTVSWYQQALGQGPQFIFQYYREEENGRGNFPPRFSGLQFPNYSSELNVNALELDDSALYLCASSFTDTQYFGPGTRLTVL.

For the CDR3, the DNA is TGTGCCAGCTCACCCTCGAGGGGGTTGAACACTGAAGCTTTCTTT. It specifies CASSPSRGLNTEAFF. The chain combines TRBV18 with TRBJ1-1, with D maybe TRBD1 (6 bases). Germline CDR1 KGHSH, CDR2 LQKENI. This CDR3 has 15 residues. V was trimmed by 3 bases and J by 0 bases, leaving 11 bases between them.

The chain carries TRBV10-3 and TRBJ2-2; maybe TRBD2 (5 bases). CDR1 and CDR2 from the germline V gene are ENHRY and SYGVKD. This CDR3 is 16 amino acids long. Trimming cost V 2 bases and J 1 base, with 11 bases left between them. DNA for the CDR3: TGTGCCATCAGTGAGCAGGAGCGGTGGAACACCGGGGAGCTGTTTTTT. The encoded protein is CAISEQERWNTGELFF.